The 12 T cell receptor beta chains below were found in one sample sequenced in a study of T cells and Merkel cell carcinoma outcomes. Generated by immunoSEQ multiplex PCR, the TCRdb table keeps only in-frame clones and is missing some. The repertoire holds roughly 13,000 clones, with roughly 90% as singletons. Sequences were obtained from tumor tissue from Merkel cell carcinoma. The receptor set was obtained from a human donor with Merkel cell carcinoma.

This CDR3 reads CASSFTSGQETQYF. The CDR3 DNA sequence: TGCGCCAGCAGCTTCACTAGCGGACAAGAGACCCAGTACTTC. The rearrangement joins TRBV5-1 to TRBJ2-5; 8 bases fit TRBD2. The V gene end was trimmed by 2 bases and the J gene end by 2 bases; junction bases not matched to a gene: 2. This CDR3 has 14 residues. Germline V gene sequence: CDR1 SGHRS, CDR2 YFSETQ.

The chain is built from TRBV18 and TRBJ1-1; 7 bases agree with TRBD1. V dropped 4 bases and J dropped 0; count of bases not matched to a gene: 5. CDR3 length: 15 amino acids. Germline V gene lookup returns CDR1 KGHSH and CDR2 LQKENI. This CDR3 is CASSLEQGMNTEAFF. The DNA of the CDR3 is TGTGCCAGCTCACTGGAACAGGGGATGAACACTGAAGCTTTCTTT.

The chain uses TRBV7-9 and TRBJ1-5; D gene unclear. This CDR3 is built from 12 residues. The germline V and J ends were trimmed by 3 bases and 5 bases, with 5 bases remaining between them. Germline CDR1 SEHNR, CDR2 FQNEAQ (reference sequence). This CDR3 reads CASSFRDQPQHF. CDR3 bases: TGTGCCAGCAGCTTCCGGGATCAGCCCCAGCATTTT.

The chain recombines TRBV6-5 with TRBJ1-5; D remains unclear. Germline V gives CDR1 MNHEY, CDR2 SVGAGI. Trimming took off 4 bases at V and 2 bases at J, with 6 bases between the two ends. This CDR3 contains 13 residues. CDR3 sequence: CASSLIRNQPQHF. The CDR3 DNA reads as TGTGCCAGCAGTTTAATCCGCAATCAGCCCCAGCATTTT.

The CDR3: CASSVGVGFNQPQHF. CDR3 nucleotides: TGTGCCAGCAGCGTAGGAGTCGGTTTCAATCAGCCCCAGCATTTT. The V gene is TRBV9, the J gene TRBJ1-5; no firm D call. V was shortened by 0 bases and J by 3 bases, with 10 bases between the two germline ends. There are 15 residues in the CDR3. Germline-derived CDR1 and CDR2 are SGDLS and YYNGEE. Drawing the rest from reference TRBV9 and TRBJ1-5, the complete variable domain is DSGVTQTPKHLITATGQRVTLRCSPRSGDLSVYWYQQSLDQGLQFLIQYYNGEERAKGNILERFSAQQFPDLHSELNLSSLELGDSALYFCASSVGVGFNQPQHFGDGTRLSIL.

This clone was recorded only once. The rearrangement links TRBV10-1 to TRBJ1-1; D is undetermined. The germline V and J ends were trimmed by 3 bases and 1 base, with 12 bases remaining between them. CDR1 is WNHNN, CDR2 SYGVQD, per germline (reference sequence). This CDR3 region has 15 residues. This CDR3 is CASSEVRLTNTEAFF. The CDR3 DNA reads TGCGCCAGCAGTGAAGTACGGCTGACGAACACTGAAGCTTTCTTT.

The V call is TRBV6-1, the J call TRBJ2-2; the match to TRBD2 covers 10 bases. The length of the CDR3 is 15 residues. V dropped 2 bases and J dropped 7; count of bases not matched to a gene: 4. Germline V gene lookup returns CDR1 MNHNS and CDR2 SASEGT. The CDR3 loop reads CASSEQRGGVGELFF. The CDR3 nucleotides are TGTGCCAGCAGTGAACAGCGGGGGGGCGTCGGGGAGCTGTTTTTT.

The chain uses TRBV7-2 and TRBJ2-3, with 9 bases aligning to TRBD2. Germline-derived CDR1 and CDR2 are SGHTA and FQGNSA. With V trimmed by 1 base and J by 4 bases, 6 bases remained unmatched. The CDR3 is 16 residues long. CDR3 sequence reads: CASSLVASGGSDTQYF. Written as DNA, the CDR3 is TGTGCCAGCAGCTTAGTAGCGAGCGGGGGGTCAGATACGCAGTATTTT.

V usage is TRBV4-2 and J usage is TRBJ2-3; D is unclear. Germline loops: CDR1 LGHNA, CDR2 YNFKEQ. The CDR3 length is 15 residues. V was cut by 1 base and J by 9 bases, with 17 bases left in between. CDR3 sequence reads: CASSQGGDGPPTQYF. In DNA form, the CDR3 reads TGTGCCAGCAGCCAAGGTGGTGATGGTCCTCCCACGCAGTATTTT.

V gene TRBV7-9 combines with J gene TRBJ2-2; no clear D. This CDR3 is 15 amino acids long. Between the trimmed V and J ends, which lost 0 bases and 4 bases, there was a span of 9 bases. CDR1 and CDR2 (germline): SEHNR, FQNEAQ (reference sequence). CDR3 in DNA: TGTGCCAGCAGCTTAGCGCACAGTCTCACCGGGGAGCTGTTTTTT. Translated, it gives CASSLAHSLTGELFF.

The genes are TRBV30 and TRBJ1-5, with D uncertain. Germline V gene sequence: CDR1 GTSNPN, CDR2 SVGIG (reference sequence). Trimming shortened V by 1 base and J by 0 bases, and 7 bases separated the two germline ends. The length of the CDR3 is 14 residues. The CDR3 spells CAWSGEFSNQPQHF. The DNA for the CDR3 is TGTGCCTGGAGTGGGGAGTTTAGCAATCAGCCCCAGCATTTT. Full variable domain (remainder filled in from reference TRBV30 and TRBJ1-5): SQTIHQWPATLVQPVGSPLSLECTVEGTSNPNLYWYRQAAGRGLQLLFYSVGIGQISSEVPQNLSASRPQDRQFILSSKKLLLSDSGFYLCAWSGEFSNQPQHFGDGTRLSIL.

DNA for the CDR3: TGTGCCAGCTCACCGGGACAGAAAAACATTCAGTACTTC. Its translation: CASSPGQKNIQYF. The chain recombines TRBV18 with TRBJ2-4; 7 bases fit TRBD1. CDR1 is KGHSH and CDR2 is LQKENI in the germline V gene. The CDR3 extends over 13 amino acids. With 3 bases clipped from V and 4 bases from J, the junction kept 0 bases outside the gene matches.